This T cell receptor beta chain was captured by sequencing in a study of cytomegalovirus exposure and HLA in healthy donors. With 60 Vbeta and 13 Jbeta primers, the PCR was carried out. The table came from immunoSEQ multiplex PCR; TCRdb's copy has only in-frame clones and leaves some out. The top ten clones hold approximately 5% of a sample with roughly 120,000 clones, approximately 77% of them seen once. The CDR3 loop spans 11 amino acids. The J segment lost 5 bases and the V segment lost 9 bases, leaving 1 base of the junction unmatched. Germline V gene lookup returns CDR1 ENHRY and CDR2 SYGVKD. This clonotype was sampled from a man aged 45-65 years in good health and CMV-seropositive. V usage is TRBV10-3 and J usage is TRBJ1-1; TRBD1 matches 9 bases. Material for sequencing was PBMCs. In DNA, the CDR3 is TGTGCCATAGGACAGGGGACTGAAGCTTTCTTT. This gives the protein CAIGQGTEAFF.